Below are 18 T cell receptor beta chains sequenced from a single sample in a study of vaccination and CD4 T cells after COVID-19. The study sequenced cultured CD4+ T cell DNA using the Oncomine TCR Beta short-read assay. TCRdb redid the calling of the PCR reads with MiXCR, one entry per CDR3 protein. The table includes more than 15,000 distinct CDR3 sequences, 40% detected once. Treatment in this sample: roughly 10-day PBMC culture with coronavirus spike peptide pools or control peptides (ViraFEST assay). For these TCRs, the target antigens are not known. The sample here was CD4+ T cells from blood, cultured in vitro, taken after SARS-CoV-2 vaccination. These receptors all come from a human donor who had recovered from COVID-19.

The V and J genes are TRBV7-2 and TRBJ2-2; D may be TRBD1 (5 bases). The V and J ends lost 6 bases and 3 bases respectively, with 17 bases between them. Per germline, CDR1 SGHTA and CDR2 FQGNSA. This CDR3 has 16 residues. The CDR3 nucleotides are TGTGCCAGCAGTCTATGGGGCCTGGCGGACACCGGGGAGCTGTTTTTT. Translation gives CASSLWGLADTGELFF.

CDR3 sequence: CASSLGPATGFPYEQYF. As DNA, the CDR3 is TGTGCCAGCAGCTTAGGACCGGCGACGGGGTTTCCCTACGAGCAGTACTTC. The chain is built from TRBV11-3 and TRBJ2-7; the D gene is possibly TRBD2 (5 bases). This CDR3 is built from 17 residues. Trimming pared 1 base from V and 2 bases from J, leaving 18 bases between. From germline, CDR1 is SGHNT and CDR2 YENEEA. Drawing the rest from reference TRBV11-3 and TRBJ2-7, the complete variable domain is EAGVVQSPRYKIIEKKQPVAFWCNPISGHNTLYWYLQNLGQGPELLIRYENEEAVDDSQLPKDRFSAERLKGVDSTLKIQPAELGDSAVYLCASSLGPATGFPYEQYFGPGTRLTVT.

The CDR3 is CASGHRGVNTEAFF. CDR3 nucleotide sequence: TGTGCCAGTGGTCACAGGGGGGTGAACACTGAAGCTTTCTTT. This chain joins TRBV19 and TRBJ1-1, with 8 positions matching TRBD1. V shed 8 bases and J 0 bases; nucleotides not matched to a gene: 5. The germline V gene encodes CDR1 LNHDA and CDR2 SQIVND (reference sequence). CDR3 length: 14 residues.

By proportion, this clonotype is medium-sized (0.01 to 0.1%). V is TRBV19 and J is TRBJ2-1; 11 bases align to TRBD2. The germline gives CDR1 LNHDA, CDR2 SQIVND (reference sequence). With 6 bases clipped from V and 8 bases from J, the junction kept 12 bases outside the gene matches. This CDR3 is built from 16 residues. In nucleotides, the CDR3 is TGTGCCAGTAGCGATTCCCCGGGACTAGCGGTCTATGAGCAGTTCTTC. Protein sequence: CASSDSPGLAVYEQFF.

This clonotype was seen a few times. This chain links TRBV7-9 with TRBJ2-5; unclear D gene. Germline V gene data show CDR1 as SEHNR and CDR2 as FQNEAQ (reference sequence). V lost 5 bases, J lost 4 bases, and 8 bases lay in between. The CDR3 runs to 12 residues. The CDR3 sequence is CASSPLGETQYF. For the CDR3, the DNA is TGTGCCAGCAGCCCCCTAGGAGAGACCCAGTACTTC.

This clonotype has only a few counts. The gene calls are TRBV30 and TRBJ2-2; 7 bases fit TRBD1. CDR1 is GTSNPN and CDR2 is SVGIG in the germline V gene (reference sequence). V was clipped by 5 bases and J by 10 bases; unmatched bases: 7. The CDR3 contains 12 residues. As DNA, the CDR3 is TGTGCCTGGGACAGGGAACAGTCGGAGCTGTTTTTT. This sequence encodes CAWDREQSELFF.

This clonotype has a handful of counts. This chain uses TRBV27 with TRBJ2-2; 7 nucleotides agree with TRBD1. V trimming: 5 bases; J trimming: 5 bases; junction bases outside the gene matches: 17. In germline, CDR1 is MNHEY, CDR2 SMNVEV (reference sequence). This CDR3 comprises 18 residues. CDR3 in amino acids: CASSRTLQTGLGTGELFF. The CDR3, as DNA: TGTGCCAGCAGTCGAACCCTTCAGACAGGGTTAGGGACCGGGGAGCTGTTTTTT.

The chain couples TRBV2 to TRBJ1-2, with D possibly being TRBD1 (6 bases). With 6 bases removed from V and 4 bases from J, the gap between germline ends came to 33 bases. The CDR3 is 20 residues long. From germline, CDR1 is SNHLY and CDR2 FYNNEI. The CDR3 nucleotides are TGTGCCAGCAGCTACACGGTGGTTCGGCACAGGGCAGGAAAAGGCTATGGCTACACCTTC. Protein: CASSYTVVRHRAGKGYGYTF.

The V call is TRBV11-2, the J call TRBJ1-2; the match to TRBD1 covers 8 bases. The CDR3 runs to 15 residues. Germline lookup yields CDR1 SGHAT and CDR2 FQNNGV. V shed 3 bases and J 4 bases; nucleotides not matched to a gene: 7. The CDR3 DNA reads TGTGCCAGCAGCTTGACAGGGGTAACCTTCTATGGCTACACCTTC. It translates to CASSLTGVTFYGYTF.

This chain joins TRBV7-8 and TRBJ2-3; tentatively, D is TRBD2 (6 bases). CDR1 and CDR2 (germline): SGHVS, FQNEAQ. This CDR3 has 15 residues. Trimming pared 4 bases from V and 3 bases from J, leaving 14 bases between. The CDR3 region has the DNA TGTGCCAGCAGCTCCGGGACTCCCAGAACAGATACGCAGTATTTT. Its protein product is CASSSGTPRTDTQYF. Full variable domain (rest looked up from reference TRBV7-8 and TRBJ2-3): GAGVSQSPRYKVAKRGQDVALRCDPISGHVSLFWYQQALGQGPEFLTYFQNEAQLDKSGLPSDRFFAERPEGSVSTLKIQRTQQEDSAVYLCASSSGTPRTDTQYFGPGTRLTVL.

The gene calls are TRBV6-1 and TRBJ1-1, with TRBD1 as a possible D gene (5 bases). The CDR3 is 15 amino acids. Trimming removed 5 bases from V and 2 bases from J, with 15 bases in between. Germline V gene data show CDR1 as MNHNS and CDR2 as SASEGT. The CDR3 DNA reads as TGTGCCAGCAGTCACACGCGGGACGGCAACACTGAAGCTTTCTTT. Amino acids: CASSHTRDGNTEAFF.

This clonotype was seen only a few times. The CDR3 spells CASSFPGENNEQFF. As DNA, the CDR3 is TGTGCCAGCTCGTTCCCGGGAGAGAACAATGAGCAGTTCTTC. V is TRBV27 and J is TRBJ2-1; weak D call: TRBD2 (6 bases). Germline CDR1 is MNHEY and CDR2 is SMNVEV (reference sequence). The CDR3 is made up of 14 amino acids. Trimming left V 8 bases short and J 5 bases short, with 16 bases between.

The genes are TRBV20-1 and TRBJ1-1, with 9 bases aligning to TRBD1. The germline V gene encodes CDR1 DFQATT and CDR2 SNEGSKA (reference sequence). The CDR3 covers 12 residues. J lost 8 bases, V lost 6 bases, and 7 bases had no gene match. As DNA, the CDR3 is TGCAGTGCAAAGACAGGGGGGAACGAAGCTTTCTTT. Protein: CSAKTGGNEAFF.

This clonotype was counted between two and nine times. The CDR3 nucleotides read TGTGCCAGCAGCTCCTCAGGGGCGGCCACCGGGGAGCTGTTTTTT. It yields the protein CASSSSGAATGELFF. The chain uses TRBV7-8 and TRBJ2-2, with a tentative D call TRBD1 (6 bases). The CDR3 loop spans 15 amino acids. The germline V gene encodes CDR1 SGHVS and CDR2 FQNEAQ. The V gene lost 4 bases and the J gene lost 4 bases, with 13 bases spanning the gap.

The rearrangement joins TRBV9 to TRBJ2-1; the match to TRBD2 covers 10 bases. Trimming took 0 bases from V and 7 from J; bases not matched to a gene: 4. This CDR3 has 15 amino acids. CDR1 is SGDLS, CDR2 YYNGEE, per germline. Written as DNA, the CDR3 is TGTGCCAGCAGCGTAGGAGCGGGAGGGCTTAATGAGCAGTTCTTC. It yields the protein CASSVGAGGLNEQFF.

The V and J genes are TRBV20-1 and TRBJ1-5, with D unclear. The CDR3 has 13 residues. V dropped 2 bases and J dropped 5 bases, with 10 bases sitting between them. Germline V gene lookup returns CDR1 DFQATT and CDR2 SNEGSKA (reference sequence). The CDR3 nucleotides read TGCAGTGCTAGAAAGACCGACGATCAGCCCCAGCATTTT. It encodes CSARKTDDQPQHF.

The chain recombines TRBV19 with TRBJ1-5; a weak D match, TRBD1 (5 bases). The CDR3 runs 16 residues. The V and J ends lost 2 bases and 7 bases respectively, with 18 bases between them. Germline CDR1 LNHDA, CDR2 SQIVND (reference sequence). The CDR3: CASSIPQGFMSQPQHF. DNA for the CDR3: TGTGCCAGTAGTATACCCCAGGGTTTTATGTCCCAGCCCCAGCATTTT.

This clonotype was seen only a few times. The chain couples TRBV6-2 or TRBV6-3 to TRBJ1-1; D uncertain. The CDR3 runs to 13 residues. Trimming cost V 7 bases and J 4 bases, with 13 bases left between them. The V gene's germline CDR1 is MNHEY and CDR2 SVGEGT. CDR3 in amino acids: CASTQTRVTEAFF. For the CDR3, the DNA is TGTGCCAGCACTCAAACGAGGGTCACTGAAGCTTTCTTT.